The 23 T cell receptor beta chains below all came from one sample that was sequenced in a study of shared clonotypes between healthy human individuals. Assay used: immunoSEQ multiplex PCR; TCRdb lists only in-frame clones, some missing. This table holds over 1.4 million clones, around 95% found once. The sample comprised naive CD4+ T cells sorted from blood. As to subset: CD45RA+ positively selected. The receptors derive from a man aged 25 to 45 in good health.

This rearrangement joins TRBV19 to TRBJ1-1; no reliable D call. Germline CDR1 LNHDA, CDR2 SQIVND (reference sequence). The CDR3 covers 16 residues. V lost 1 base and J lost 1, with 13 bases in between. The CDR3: CASSIVGSARNTEAFF. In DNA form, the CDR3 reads TGTGCCAGTAGTATAGTTGGCAGCGCTCGGAACACTGAAGCTTTCTTT.

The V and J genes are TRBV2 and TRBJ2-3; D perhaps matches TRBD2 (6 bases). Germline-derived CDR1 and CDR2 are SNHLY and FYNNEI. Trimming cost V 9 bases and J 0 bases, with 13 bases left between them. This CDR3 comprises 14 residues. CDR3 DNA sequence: TGTGCCAGTTCTATCGGGAGAAGCACAGATACGCAGTATTTT. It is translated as CASSIGRSTDTQYF.

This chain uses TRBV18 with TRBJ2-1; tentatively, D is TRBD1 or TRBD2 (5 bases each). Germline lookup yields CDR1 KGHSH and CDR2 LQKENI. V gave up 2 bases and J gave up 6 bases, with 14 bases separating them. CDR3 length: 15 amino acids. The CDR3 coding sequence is TGTGCCAGCTCACCAACGGGACCTCATTTCAATGAGCAGTTCTTC. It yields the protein CASSPTGPHFNEQFF.

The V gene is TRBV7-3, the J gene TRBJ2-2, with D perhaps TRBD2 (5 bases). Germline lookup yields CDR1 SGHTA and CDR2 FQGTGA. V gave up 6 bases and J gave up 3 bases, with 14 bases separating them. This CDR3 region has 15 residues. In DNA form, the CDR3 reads TGTGCCAGCAGTCAGGCCACGGGATACACCGGGGAGCTGTTTTTT. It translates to CASSQATGYTGELFF.

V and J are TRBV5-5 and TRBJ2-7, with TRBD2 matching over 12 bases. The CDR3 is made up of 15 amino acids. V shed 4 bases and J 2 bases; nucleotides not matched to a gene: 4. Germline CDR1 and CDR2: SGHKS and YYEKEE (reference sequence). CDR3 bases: TGTGCCAGCAGCATGACTAGCGGGAGAACCTACGAGCAGTACTTC. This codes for CASSMTSGRTYEQYF.

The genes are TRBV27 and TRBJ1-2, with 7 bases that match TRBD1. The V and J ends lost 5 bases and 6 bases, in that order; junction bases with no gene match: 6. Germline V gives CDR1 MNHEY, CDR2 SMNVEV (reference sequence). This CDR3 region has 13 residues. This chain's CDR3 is CASSLRGLDGYTF. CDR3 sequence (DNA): TGTGCCAGCAGTCTTAGGGGGCTGGATGGCTACACCTTC.

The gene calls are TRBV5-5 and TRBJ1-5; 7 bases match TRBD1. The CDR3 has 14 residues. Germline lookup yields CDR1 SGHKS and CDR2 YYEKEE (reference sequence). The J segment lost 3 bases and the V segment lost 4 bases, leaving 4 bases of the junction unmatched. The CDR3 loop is CASSQGTDNQPQHF. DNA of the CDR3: TGTGCCAGCAGCCAAGGGACAGACAATCAGCCCCAGCATTTT.

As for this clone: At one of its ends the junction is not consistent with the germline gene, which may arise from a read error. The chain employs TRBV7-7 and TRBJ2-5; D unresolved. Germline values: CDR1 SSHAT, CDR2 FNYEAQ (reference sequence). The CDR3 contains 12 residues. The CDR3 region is CASSLIGETQYF. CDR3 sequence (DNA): TGTGCTAGCAGCCTGATCGGAGAGACCCAGTACTTC.

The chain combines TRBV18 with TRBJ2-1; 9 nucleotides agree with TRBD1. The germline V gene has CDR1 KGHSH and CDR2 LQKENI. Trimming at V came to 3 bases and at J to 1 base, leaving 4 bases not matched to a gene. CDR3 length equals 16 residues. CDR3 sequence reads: CASSPQDRGSYNEQFF. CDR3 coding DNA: TGTGCCAGCTCACCGCAGGACAGGGGTTCCTACAATGAGCAGTTCTTC.

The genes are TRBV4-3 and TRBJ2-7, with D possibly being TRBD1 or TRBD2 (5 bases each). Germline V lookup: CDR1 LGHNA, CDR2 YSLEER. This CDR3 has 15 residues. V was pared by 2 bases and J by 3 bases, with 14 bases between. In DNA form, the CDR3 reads TGCGCCAGCAGCCAATTCCGGGGCCCGAGCTACGAGCAGTACTTC. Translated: CASSQFRGPSYEQYF.

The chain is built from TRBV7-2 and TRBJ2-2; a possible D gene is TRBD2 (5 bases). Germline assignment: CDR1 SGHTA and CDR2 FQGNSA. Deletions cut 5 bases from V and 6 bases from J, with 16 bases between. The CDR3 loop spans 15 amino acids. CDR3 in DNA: TGTGCCAGCAGCGCCACTAGACCCCGTCCCGGGGAGCTGTTTTTT. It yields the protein CASSATRPRPGELFF.

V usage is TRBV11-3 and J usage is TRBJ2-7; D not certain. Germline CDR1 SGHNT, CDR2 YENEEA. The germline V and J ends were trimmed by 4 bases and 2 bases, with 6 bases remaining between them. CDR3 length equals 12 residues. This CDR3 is CASSSTTYEQYF. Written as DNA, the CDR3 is TGTGCCAGCAGCTCAACTACCTACGAGCAGTACTTC.

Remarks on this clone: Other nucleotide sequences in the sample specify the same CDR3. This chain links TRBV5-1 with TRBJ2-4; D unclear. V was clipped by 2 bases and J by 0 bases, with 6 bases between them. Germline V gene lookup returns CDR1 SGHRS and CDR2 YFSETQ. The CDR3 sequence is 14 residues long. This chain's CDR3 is CASSLDVAKNIQYF. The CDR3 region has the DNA TGCGCCAGCAGCTTAGACGTAGCCAAAAACATTCAGTACTTC.

The CDR3 loop reads CASSHFRGSTGNTIYF. Written as DNA, the CDR3 is TGTGCCAGCAGCCATTTCAGGGGAAGCACTGGAAACACCATATATTTT. This chain uses TRBV14 with TRBJ1-3, with D possibly matching TRBD1 (6 bases). Trimming stripped 3 bases from V and 2 bases from J, with 14 bases between. Per the germline V gene, CDR1 is SGHDN and CDR2 is FVKESK. The CDR3 is 16 amino acids.

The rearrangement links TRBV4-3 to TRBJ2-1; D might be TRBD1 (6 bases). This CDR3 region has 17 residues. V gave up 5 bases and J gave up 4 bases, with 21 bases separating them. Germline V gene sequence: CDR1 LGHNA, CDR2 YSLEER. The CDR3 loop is CASSYGAGTSLYNEQFF. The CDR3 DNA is TGCGCCAGCAGCTACGGGGCCGGGACATCCCTTTACAATGAGCAGTTCTTC.

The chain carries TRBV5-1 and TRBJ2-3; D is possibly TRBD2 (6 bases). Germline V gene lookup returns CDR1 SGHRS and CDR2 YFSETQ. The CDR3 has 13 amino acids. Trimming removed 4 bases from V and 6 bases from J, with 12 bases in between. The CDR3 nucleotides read TGCGCCAGCAGCATGGGACTCCCGGATACGCAGTATTTT. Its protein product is CASSMGLPDTQYF.

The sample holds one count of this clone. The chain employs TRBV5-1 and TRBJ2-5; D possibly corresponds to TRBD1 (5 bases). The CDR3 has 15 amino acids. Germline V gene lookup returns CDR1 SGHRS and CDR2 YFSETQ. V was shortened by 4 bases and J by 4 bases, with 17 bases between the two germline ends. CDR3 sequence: CASSAGPAFGETQYF. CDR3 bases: TGCGCCAGCAGCGCAGGGCCAGCCTTCGGAGAGACCCAGTACTTC.

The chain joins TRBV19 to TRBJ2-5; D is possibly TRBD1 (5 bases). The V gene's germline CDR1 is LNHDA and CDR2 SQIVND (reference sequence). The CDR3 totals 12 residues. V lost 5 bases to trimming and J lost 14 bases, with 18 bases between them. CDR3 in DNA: TGTGCCAGTAGTCAGGGCCAGCAAAAGTTTTACTTC. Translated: CASSQGQQKFYF.

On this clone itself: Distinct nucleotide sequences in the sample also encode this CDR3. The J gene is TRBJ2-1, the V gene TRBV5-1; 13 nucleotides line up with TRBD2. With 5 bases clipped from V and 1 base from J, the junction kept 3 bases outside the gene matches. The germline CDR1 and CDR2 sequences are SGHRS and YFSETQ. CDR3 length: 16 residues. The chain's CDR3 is CASRRTSGSSYNEQFF. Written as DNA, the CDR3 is TGCGCCAGCAGACGGACTAGCGGGAGTTCCTACAATGAGCAGTTCTTC.

The chain's CDR3 is CASSLIPTNEKLFF. The CDR3, as DNA: TGTGCCAGTAGTCTCATTCCAACTAATGAAAAACTGTTTTTT. The V gene is TRBV19, the J gene TRBJ1-4; D not resolved. Per the germline V gene, CDR1 is LNHDA and CDR2 is SQIVND (reference sequence). CDR3 length equals 14 residues. V lost 5 bases and J lost 0, with 7 bases in between.

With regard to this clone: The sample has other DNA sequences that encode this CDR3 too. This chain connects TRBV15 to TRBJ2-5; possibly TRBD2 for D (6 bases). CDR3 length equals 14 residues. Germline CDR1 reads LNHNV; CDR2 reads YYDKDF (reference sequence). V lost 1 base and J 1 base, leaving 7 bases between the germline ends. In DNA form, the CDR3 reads TGTGCCACCAGCAGAGTGGGGGGCCAAGAGACCCAGTACTTC. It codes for CATSRVGGQETQYF. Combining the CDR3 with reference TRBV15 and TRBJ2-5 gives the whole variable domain DAMVIQNPRYQVTQFGKPVTLSCSQTLNHNVMYWYQQKSSQAPKLLFHYYDKDFNNEADTPDNFQSRRPNTSFCFLDIRSPGLGDTAMYLCATSRVGGQETQYFGPGTRLLVL.

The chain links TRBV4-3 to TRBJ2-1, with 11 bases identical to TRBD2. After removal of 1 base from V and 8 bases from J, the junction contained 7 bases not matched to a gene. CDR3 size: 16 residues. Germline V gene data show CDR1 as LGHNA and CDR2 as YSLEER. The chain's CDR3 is CASSQVGLAASDEQFF. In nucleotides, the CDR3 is TGCGCCAGCAGCCAAGTGGGACTAGCGGCTTCCGATGAGCAGTTCTTC.

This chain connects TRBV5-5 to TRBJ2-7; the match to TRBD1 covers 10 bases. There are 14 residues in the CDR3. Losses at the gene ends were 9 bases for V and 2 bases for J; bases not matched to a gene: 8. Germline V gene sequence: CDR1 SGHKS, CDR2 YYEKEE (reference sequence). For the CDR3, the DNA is TGTGCCACCCCCGGGACAGGGGCCCCCTACGAGCAGTACTTC. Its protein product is CATPGTGAPYEQYF. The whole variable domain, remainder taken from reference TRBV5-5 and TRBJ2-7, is DAGVTQSPTHLIKTRGQQVTLRCSPISGHKSVSWYQQVLGQGPQFIFQYYEKEERGRGNFPDRFSARQFPNYSSELNVNALLLGDSALYLCATPGTGAPYEQYFGPGTRLTVT.